What follows are 7 T cell receptor beta chains derived from one specimen sequenced in a study of OX40 agonist ivuxolimab in advanced cancers. The table came from immunoSEQ multiplex PCR; TCRdb's copy has only in-frame clones and leaves some out. The sample has around 100,000 clones; about 91% are singletons. Sample: CD4+ or CD8+ T cells sorted from blood, taken in a trial of the OX40 agonist ivuxolimab. The receptor set was obtained from an adult with an advanced solid tumor such as melanoma, head and neck, liver or kidney cancer.

The rearrangement links TRBV7-6 to TRBJ2-1; 7 bases agree with TRBD1. With 4 bases clipped from V and 5 bases from J, the junction kept 5 bases outside the gene matches. Germline loops: CDR1 SGHVS, CDR2 FNYEAQ. The CDR3 has 14 residues. CDR3 DNA: TGTGCCAGCAGCTCCCGACAGGGCGACAATGAGCAGTTCTTC. As protein: CASSSRQGDNEQFF.

The chain uses TRBV30 and TRBJ1-3; TRBD1 might be the D (5 bases). The CDR3 is made up of 13 amino acids. Trimming pared 2 bases from V and 2 bases from J, leaving 7 bases between. Per the germline V gene, CDR1 is GTSNPN and CDR2 is SVGIG (reference sequence). The CDR3 here is CAWSLGPGNTIYF. The CDR3 coding sequence is TGTGCCTGGAGTTTGGGGCCTGGAAACACCATATATTTT.

With respect to this clone: The sample contains more than one DNA sequence encoding this CDR3. The chain combines TRBV7-8 with TRBJ1-2, with a tentative D call TRBD1 (5 bases). The V end lost 1 base, the J end lost 7 bases, and 10 bases lay between the germline ends. Per the germline V gene, CDR1 is SGHVS and CDR2 is FQNEAQ. This CDR3 spans 13 amino acids. CDR3 DNA: TGTGCCAGCAGCTTAGGAGGGGTGGGTGGCTACACCTTC. Protein product: CASSLGGVGGYTF.

The rearrangement joins TRBV29-1 to TRBJ2-2; tentatively, D is TRBD1 (8 bases). Germline values: CDR1 SQVTM, CDR2 ANQGSEA. This CDR3 has 14 residues. V was trimmed by 5 bases and J by 5 bases, leaving 15 bases between them. The DNA for the CDR3 is TGCAGCGTTAGGACAGGGAGGGAAACCGGGGAGCTGTTTTTT. Translating gives CSVRTGRETGELFF.

Only one count was recorded for this clone. The rearrangement joins TRBV18 to TRBJ2-7; tentatively, D is TRBD2 (5 bases). V lost 0 bases, J lost 6 bases, and 9 bases lay in between. The CDR3 runs to 13 residues. The germline gives CDR1 KGHSH, CDR2 LQKENI. CDR3 coding DNA: TGTGCCAGCTCACCACCGGGAGCCCCCGAGCAGTACTTC. This codes for CASSPPGAPEQYF.

This rearrangement joins TRBV27 to TRBJ2-1; possibly TRBD1 or TRBD2 for D (6 bases each). Germline CDR1 reads MNHEY; CDR2 reads SMNVEV (reference sequence). CDR3 length: 15 amino acids. Trimming shortened V by 5 bases and J by 3 bases, and 14 bases separated the two germline ends. The CDR3 spells CASSRGGLVYNEQFF. The CDR3, as DNA: TGTGCCAGCAGTCGAGGGGGGCTCGTCTACAATGAGCAGTTCTTC.

The chain recombines TRBV9 with TRBJ2-6; D is ambiguous. Looked up from germline, CDR1 is SGDLS and CDR2 is YYNGEE. The CDR3 length is 14 residues. The V and J ends lost 3 bases and 2 bases respectively, with 6 bases between them. The CDR3 protein is CASSAQTGANVLTF. The CDR3 DNA reads TGTGCCAGCAGCGCACAAACTGGGGCCAACGTCCTGACTTTC.